This T cell receptor (beta chain) originates from a study of T-cell memory formation after mild COVID-19. Study conclusions and caveats: Within pre-infection memory, some responding clones were found, suggesting cross-reactive memory joined.

TCRdb re-called the 5' RACE reads with MiXCR, one entry per CDR3 protein. Of around 260,000 distinct CDR3 sequences in the sample, around 16% were seen once. The sample holds one count of this clonotype. No antigen is known for it. Trimming removed 3 bases at V and 8 bases at J, with 13 bases between. This CDR3 region has 13 residues. Germline V lookup: CDR1 LNHNV, CDR2 YYDKDF (reference sequence). This clonotype was sampled from a man aged 18 to 30 who had mild COVID-19 (a few samples of this study predate the infection). Cell type and time point are not known. The V and J genes are TRBV15 and TRBJ1-2; a weak D match, TRBD1 (5 bases). Sequences were obtained from PBMCs or a T cell subset sorted from them (not recorded which). This chain's CDR3 is CATSSGQGKGYTF. In DNA form, the CDR3 reads TGTGCCACCAGCAGCGGGCAGGGAAAGGGCTACACCTTC.